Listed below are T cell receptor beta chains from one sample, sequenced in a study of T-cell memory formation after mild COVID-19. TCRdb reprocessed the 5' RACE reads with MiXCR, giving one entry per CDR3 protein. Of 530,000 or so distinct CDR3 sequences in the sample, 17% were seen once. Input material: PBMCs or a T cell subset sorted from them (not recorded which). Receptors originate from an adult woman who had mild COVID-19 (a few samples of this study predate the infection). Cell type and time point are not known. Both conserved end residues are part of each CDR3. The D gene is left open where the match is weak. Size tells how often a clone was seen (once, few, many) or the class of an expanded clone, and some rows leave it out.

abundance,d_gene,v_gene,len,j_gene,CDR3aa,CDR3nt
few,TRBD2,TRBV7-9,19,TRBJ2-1,CASSPRTSGIPYDYNEQFF,TGTGCCAGCAGCCCTAGGACTAGCGGGATACCATATGACTACAATGAGCAGTTCTTC
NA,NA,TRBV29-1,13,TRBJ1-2,CSVEDPLNRGYTF,TGCAGCGTTGAAGATCCCCTAAACAGAGGCTACACCTTC
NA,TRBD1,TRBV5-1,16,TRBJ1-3,CASSPYPRGAGNTIYF,TGCGCCAGCAGCCCCTACCCCAGGGGGGCTGGAAACACCATATATTTT
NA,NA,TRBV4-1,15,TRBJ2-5,CASSQDGAGIETQYF,TGCGCCAGCAGCCAAGATGGGGCGGGAATAGAGACCCAGTACTTC
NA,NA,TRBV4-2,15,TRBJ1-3,CASSQEGDSGNTIYF,TGTGCCAGCAGCCAAGAGGGGGACTCTGGAAACACCATATATTTT
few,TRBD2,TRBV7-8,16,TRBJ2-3,CASSKNPSGGADTQYF,TGTGCCAGCAGCAAAAACCCTAGCGGGGGAGCAGATACGCAGTATTTT
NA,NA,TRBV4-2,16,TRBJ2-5,CASSSKFPGLGETQYF,TGTGCCAGCAGCTCCAAATTCCCGGGACTCGGGGAGACCCAGTACTTC
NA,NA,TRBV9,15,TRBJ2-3,CASSVERGAPHTQYF,TGTGCCAGCAGCGTAGAACGGGGGGCCCCTCATACGCAGTATTTT
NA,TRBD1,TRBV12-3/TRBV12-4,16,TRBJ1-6,CASRPETGQLNSPLHF,TGTGCCAGCAGACCAGAGACGGGACAGCTAAATTCACCCCTCCACTTT
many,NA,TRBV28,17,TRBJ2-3,CASSSRSWGRVADTQYF,TGTGCCAGCAGTTCTCGTTCGTGGGGTCGGGTCGCAGATACGCAGTATTTT
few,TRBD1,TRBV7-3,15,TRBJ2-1,CASSLSRDSYNEQFF,TGTGCCAGCAGCTTGAGTCGGGACAGTTACAATGAGCAGTTCTTC
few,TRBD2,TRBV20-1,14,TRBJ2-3,CSANSGGATDTQYF,TGCAGTGCTAACAGCGGGGGGGCCACAGATACGCAGTATTTT
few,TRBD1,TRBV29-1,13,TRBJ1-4,CSVGTGVVEKLFF,TGCAGCGTGGGGACAGGGGTGGTTGAAAAACTGTTTTTT
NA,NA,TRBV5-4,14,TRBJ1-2,CASSFLTGNYGYTF,TGTGCCAGCAGCTTTCTCACAGGGAACTATGGCTACACCTTC
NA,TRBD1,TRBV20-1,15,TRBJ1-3,CSAGGGGPSGNTIYF,TGCAGTGCTGGAGGAGGGGGCCCCTCTGGAAACACCATATATTTT
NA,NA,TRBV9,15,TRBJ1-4,CASSVDGGFNEKLFF,TGTGCCAGCAGCGTAGATGGGGGGTTTAATGAAAAACTGTTTTTT
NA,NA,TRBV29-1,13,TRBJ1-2,CSVALPLTYGYTF,TGCAGCGTTGCTTTGCCGTTAACCTATGGCTACACCTTC
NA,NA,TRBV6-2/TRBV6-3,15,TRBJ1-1,CASSTPTSTNTEAFF,TGTGCCAGCAGTACACCGACCAGCACCAACACTGAAGCTTTCTTT
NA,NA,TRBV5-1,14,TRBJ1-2,CASSLERRDYGYTF,TGCGCCAGCAGCTTGGAACGGAGGGACTATGGCTACACCTTC
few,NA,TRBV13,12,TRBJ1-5,CASSLVHQPQHF,TGTGCCAGCAGCTTAGTCCATCAGCCCCAGCATTTT
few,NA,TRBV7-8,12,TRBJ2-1,CASSLGYREQFF,TGTGCCAGCAGCTTGGGGTACCGGGAGCAGTTCTTC
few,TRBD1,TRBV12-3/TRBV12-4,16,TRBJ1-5,CASRGQGNMGNQPQHF,TGTGCCAGCAGGGGACAGGGCAATATGGGCAATCAGCCCCAGCATTTT
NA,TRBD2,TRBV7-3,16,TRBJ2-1,CASSPLTGGRYNEQFF,TGTGCCAGCAGCCCACTGACGGGGGGGCGTTACAATGAGCAGTTCTTC
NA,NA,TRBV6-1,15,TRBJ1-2,CASRTESRANYGYTF,TGTGCCAGCAGGACCGAGAGTAGAGCTAACTATGGCTACACCTTC
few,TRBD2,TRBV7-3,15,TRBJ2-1,CASSLGSGHRNEQFF,TGTGCCAGCAGCTTAGGTAGCGGGCATCGAAATGAGCAGTTCTTC
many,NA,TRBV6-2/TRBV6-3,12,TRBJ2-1,CASSRGYNEQFF,TGTGCCAGCAGTCGGGGGTACAATGAGCAGTTCTTC
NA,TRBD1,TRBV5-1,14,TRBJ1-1,CASSSRQGTTEAFF,TGCGCCAGCAGCTCCCGACAGGGGACCACTGAAGCTTTCTTT
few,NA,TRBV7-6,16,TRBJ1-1,CASSFATPWRNTEAFF,TGTGCCAGCAGCTTTGCGACCCCCTGGCGAAACACTGAAGCTTTCTTT
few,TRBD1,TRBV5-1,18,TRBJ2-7,CASSLRGRGLHGSYEQYF,TGCGCCAGCAGCTTGAGGGGCAGGGGGCTCCACGGGAGCTACGAGCAGTACTTC